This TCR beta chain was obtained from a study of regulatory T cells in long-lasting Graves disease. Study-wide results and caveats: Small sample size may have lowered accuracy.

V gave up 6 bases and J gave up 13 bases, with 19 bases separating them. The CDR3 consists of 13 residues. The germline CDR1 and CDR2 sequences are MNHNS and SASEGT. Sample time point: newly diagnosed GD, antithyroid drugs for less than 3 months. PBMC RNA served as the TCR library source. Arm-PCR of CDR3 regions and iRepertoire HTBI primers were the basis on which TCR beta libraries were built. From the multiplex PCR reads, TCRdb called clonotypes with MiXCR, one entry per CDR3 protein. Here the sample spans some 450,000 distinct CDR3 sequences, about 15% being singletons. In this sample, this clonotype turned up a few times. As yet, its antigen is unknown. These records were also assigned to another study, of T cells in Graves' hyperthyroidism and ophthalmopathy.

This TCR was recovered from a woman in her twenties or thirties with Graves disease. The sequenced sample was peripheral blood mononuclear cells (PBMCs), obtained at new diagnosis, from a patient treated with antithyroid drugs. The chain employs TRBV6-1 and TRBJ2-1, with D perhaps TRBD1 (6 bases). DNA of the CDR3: TGTGCCAGCAGACCCCAGGGGCGTGAGACCCAGTTCTTC. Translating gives CASRPQGRETQFF.